This T cell receptor beta chain stems from a study of sequential checkpoint blockade in melanoma. Background on the study: First-line arms were nivolumab then ipilimumab, or the reverse, randomized 1:1. Both treatment sequences were followed by maintenance nivolumab.

Repertoires were generated with immunoSEQ multiplex PCR, while TCRdb's copy carries only in-frame clones and drops some. In the table there are about 20,000 clones, approximately 85% of which are singletons. Treatment reported: randomized to nivolumab then ipilimumab (arm A) or the reverse (arm B). PBMC sorting kept live CD3+CD8+ cells without CD19 or CD56. This CDR3 is 12 amino acids long. The V and J ends lost 7 bases and 7 bases respectively, with 10 bases between them. Looked up from germline, CDR1 is MNHNS and CDR2 is SASEGT. The source material was CD8+ T cells sorted from blood (inferred from file names), sampled from a patient given nivolumab and ipilimumab in sequence. The chain carries TRBV6-1 and TRBJ2-2; a weak D match, TRBD2 (6 bases). The TCR originated in a human donor with melanoma. As DNA, the CDR3 is TGTGCCAGCATGTGGGGAGGCGGGGAGCTGTTTTTT. Translation gives CASMWGGGELFF.